This T cell receptor (beta chain) was identified in a study of cytomegalovirus exposure and HLA in healthy donors. Researchers ran the PCR with 60 Vbeta and 13 Jbeta primers. The assay was immunoSEQ multiplex PCR, and TCRdb's table has in-frame clones only and misses some. This table has approximately 290,000 clones, 80% appearing once. This clone was seen a single time. The V end was cut by 4 bases, the J end by 2 bases, with 12 bases between. Germline values: CDR1 MNHEY, CDR2 SMNVEV (reference sequence). This CDR3 contains 15 residues. Specimen: PBMCs. The receptor's source is a girl aged 2-10 years in good health and CMV-seronegative. The chain couples TRBV27 to TRBJ2-1; maybe TRBD1 (5 bases). The chain's CDR3 is CASSWQGDAYNEQFF. The CDR3 bases are TGTGCCAGCAGTTGGCAGGGTGATGCCTACAATGAGCAGTTCTTC.